One and the same sample provided the 30 T cell receptor beta chains below, sequenced in a study of cytomegalovirus exposure and HLA in healthy donors. The PCR had 60 Vbeta and 13 Jbeta primers. The data were produced by immunoSEQ multiplex PCR, yet TCRdb's version contains in-frame clones alone and is incomplete. Of about 80,000 clones in the sample, roughly 80% were seen once. Material for sequencing was PBMCs. Source of these receptors: a man aged 50 to 60 in good health and CMV-seropositive.

This chain links TRBV11-2 with TRBJ1-1; 9 bases are shared with TRBD1. The ends lost 5 bases at V and 4 bases at J; junction bases unmatched: 5. CDR3 length equals 14 residues. CDR1 and CDR2 (germline): SGHAT, FQNNGV. Here the CDR3 reads CASSQQGAGTEAFF. The CDR3 bases are TGTGCCAGCAGCCAACAGGGGGCCGGCACTGAAGCTTTCTTT.

This clone occurred a few times. V and J are TRBV4-1 and TRBJ1-2, with D perhaps TRBD1 (5 bases). The CDR3 length is 14 residues. CDR1 and CDR2 from the germline V gene are MGHRA and YSYEKL. Trimming stripped 0 bases from V and 4 bases from J, with 9 bases between. CDR3 region: CASSQDRGTYGYTF. CDR3 in DNA: TGCGCCAGCAGCCAAGATCGGGGGACCTATGGCTACACCTTC.

As concerns this clone: The junction does not match germline at one end; this may be a read error. The V and J genes are TRBV7-9 and TRBJ1-1, with D possibly being TRBD1 (5 bases). Germline V CDR1 and CDR2: SEHNR, FQNEAQ (reference sequence). The CDR3 is 11 residues long. CDR3: CSSSARGEAFF. The DNA for the CDR3 is TGTTCCAGCAGCGCTCGGGGGGAAGCTTTCTTT.

The chain uses TRBV10-2 and TRBJ1-1, with TRBD1 matching over 9 bases. The CDR3 is 16 amino acids. Germline-derived CDR1 and CDR2 are WSHSY and SAAADI. The V and J ends lost 8 bases and 0 bases, in that order; junction bases with no gene match: 10. The CDR3 DNA sequence: TGCGCCAGCCGCCGGGACAGGGTATCTGTGAACACTGAAGCTTTCTTT. Protein product: CASRRDRVSVNTEAFF.

The chain employs TRBV5-4 and TRBJ1-2; D remains ambiguous. Trimming pared 3 bases from V and 8 bases from J, leaving 8 bases between. CDR1 and CDR2 (germline): SGHNT, YYREEE (reference sequence). This CDR3 contains 11 residues. CDR3 protein: CASSSGEGYTF. The CDR3 nucleotides are TGTGCCAGCAGCTCGGGTGAAGGCTACACCTTC.

Regarding this clone: A junction end diverges from the germline sequence, so it may reflect a read error. The V gene is TRBV7-9, the J gene TRBJ1-1; TRBD1 might be the D (6 bases). CDR3 size: 14 residues. Germline CDR1 SEHNR, CDR2 FQNEAQ (reference sequence). CDR3 nucleotides: TGTTCCAGCAGCCCAGGGGTCTTGGACACTGAAGCTTTCTTT. It is translated as CSSSPGVLDTEAFF.

DNA for the CDR3: TGTGCCAGCAGCTTAGGAGCTAGCGGGAGTTCTTACGAGCAGTACTTC. It encodes CASSLGASGSSYEQYF. This rearrangement joins TRBV11-3 to TRBJ2-7; 10 bases fit TRBD2. With 1 base clipped from V and 4 bases from J, the junction kept 7 bases outside the gene matches. The CDR3 length is 16 residues. Germline assignment: CDR1 SGHNT and CDR2 YENEEA.

The chain couples TRBV5-1 to TRBJ2-2; 7 bases line up with TRBD1. This CDR3 has 16 amino acids. J lost 0 bases, V lost 5 bases, and 7 bases had no gene match. Per the germline V gene, CDR1 is SGHRS and CDR2 is YFSETQ. The CDR3 region is CASSSNQGANTGELFF. CDR3 nucleotides: TGCGCCAGCAGTTCTAATCAGGGGGCGAACACCGGGGAGCTGTTTTTT.

The chain combines TRBV18 with TRBJ2-5; TRBD1 matches 7 bases. CDR3 length equals 13 residues. V lost 5 bases and J lost 4; bases outside the gene matches: 4. The germline V gene has CDR1 KGHSH and CDR2 LQKENI. For the CDR3, the DNA is TGTGCCAGCTCAAAGGGGGCCGGAGAGACCCAGTACTTC. Its translation is CASSKGAGETQYF.

The J gene is TRBJ1-5, the V gene TRBV30, with no clear D. The CDR3 loop spans 13 amino acids. The germline gives CDR1 GTSNPN, CDR2 SVGIG (reference sequence). Trimming removed 0 bases from V and 5 bases from J, with 8 bases in between. Here the CDR3 DNA reads TGTGCCTGGAGTGTAGAAGGAGATCAGCCCCAGCATTTT. Protein: CAWSVEGDQPQHF.

V gene TRBV30 combines with J gene TRBJ1-4; 8 bases are shared with TRBD1. V was clipped by 2 bases and J by 3 bases; unmatched bases: 5. The CDR3 is 15 residues long. The germline V gene encodes CDR1 GTSNPN and CDR2 SVGIG (reference sequence). CDR3 amino acids: CAWSFNRGANEKLFF. CDR3 coding DNA: TGTGCCTGGAGTTTCAACAGGGGGGCTAATGAAAAACTGTTTTTT.

This clone was observed once. The chain couples TRBV18 to TRBJ2-2; 7 bases agree with TRBD2. The CDR3 runs 16 residues. CDR1 and CDR2 (germline): KGHSH, LQKENI. V lost 2 bases, J lost 0 bases, and 3 bases stayed unmatched. CDR3 sequence: CASSPSLAANTGELFF. For the CDR3, the DNA is TGTGCCAGCTCACCAAGTCTAGCGGCGAACACCGGGGAGCTGTTTTTT.

The genes are TRBV5-1 and TRBJ2-7, with D hard to call. V lost 4 bases and J 5 bases, leaving 10 bases between the germline ends. From germline, CDR1 is SGHRS and CDR2 YFSETQ. CDR3 size: 12 residues. CDR3 DNA: TGCGCCAGCAGCCCCCCCCGGGACGAGCAGTACTTC. It specifies CASSPPRDEQYF.

V and J are TRBV15 and TRBJ2-5; 11 bases map to TRBD2. The germline gives CDR1 LNHNV, CDR2 YYDKDF (reference sequence). The CDR3 covers 15 residues. V was clipped by 4 bases and J by 7 bases; unmatched bases: 8. The CDR3 protein is CATSTMTSGVGTQYF. CDR3 coding DNA: TGTGCCACCAGCACGATGACTAGCGGGGTGGGGACCCAGTACTTC.

The V call is TRBV9, the J call TRBJ2-3, with unresolved D. Germline loops: CDR1 SGDLS, CDR2 YYNGEE. The germline V and J ends were trimmed by 0 bases and 0 bases, with 11 bases remaining between them. The CDR3 loop spans 16 amino acids. The CDR3 loop reads CASSVERERSTDTQYF. CDR3 DNA sequence: TGTGCCAGCAGCGTAGAAAGAGAGCGCAGCACAGATACGCAGTATTTT.

This chain links TRBV27 with TRBJ2-1, with TRBD2 matching 7 bases. Germline V CDR1 and CDR2: MNHEY, SMNVEV (reference sequence). CDR3 length: 13 residues. V lost 3 bases, J lost 10 bases, and 6 bases stayed unmatched. CDR3 protein: CASSLGGFWEQFF. CDR3 nucleotide sequence: TGTGCCAGCAGTTTGGGGGGGTTCTGGGAGCAGTTCTTC.

The CDR3 loop is CASTQDSEAFF. DNA of the CDR3: TGTGCCAGTACCCAAGACAGTGAAGCTTTCTTT. The chain is built from TRBV19 and TRBJ1-1, with D possibly matching TRBD1 (5 bases). V dropped 7 bases and J dropped 7 bases, with 10 bases sitting between them. CDR1 and CDR2 (germline): LNHDA, SQIVND (reference sequence). The CDR3 runs 11 residues. The complete variable domain, with remaining parts taken from reference TRBV19 and TRBJ1-1, reads DGGITQSPKYLFRKEGQNVTLSCEQNLNHDAMYWYRQDPGQGLRLIYYSQIVNDFQKGDIAEGYSVSREKKESFPLTVTSAQKNPTAFYLCASTQDSEAFFGQGTRLTVV.

As to this clone: One end of the junction fails to match germline, which may point to a read error. The V and J genes are TRBV7-7 and TRBJ2-5; TRBD1 matches 11 bases. CDR1 is SSHAT, CDR2 FNYEAQ, per germline (reference sequence). The CDR3 is made up of 15 amino acids. The CDR3, as DNA: TGTGCTAGCAGCTTGGGGACAGGGGGGGGAGAGACCCAGTACTTC. As protein: CASSLGTGGGETQYF.

The V and J genes are TRBV30 and TRBJ2-5, with D possibly matching TRBD2 (6 bases). Germline V lookup: CDR1 GTSNPN, CDR2 SVGIG (reference sequence). The CDR3 consists of 14 residues. V gave up 4 bases and J gave up 2 bases, with 14 bases separating them. The DNA for the CDR3 is TGTGCCTGGAACCCGGGAGCTCCGCAAGAGACCCAGTACTTC. This encodes CAWNPGAPQETQYF.

The chain employs TRBV2 and TRBJ2-3, with D hard to call. CDR1 is SNHLY, CDR2 FYNNEI, per germline. Trimming stripped 8 bases from V and 6 bases from J, with 9 bases between. CDR3 size: 11 residues. CDR3 DNA: TGTGCCAGCTCTTTCTCGGATACGCAGTATTTT. Amino acid sequence: CASSFSDTQYF. The full variable domain, rest sourced from reference TRBV2 and TRBJ2-3, is EPEVTQTPSHQVTQMGQEVILRCVPISNHLYFYWYRQILGQKVEFLVSFYNNEISEKSEIFDDQFSVERPDGSNFTLKIRSTKLEDSAMYFCASSFSDTQYFGPGTRLTVL.

CDR3 coding DNA: TGTGCCTGGGCCGACGGGGTAGGAGAGGGCTACACCTTC. Translating gives CAWADGVGEGYTF. V gene TRBV30 combines with J gene TRBJ1-2; D is unclear. The germline gives CDR1 GTSNPN, CDR2 SVGIG (reference sequence). This CDR3 contains 13 residues. Trimming took off 5 bases at V and 8 bases at J, with 18 bases between the two ends.

J is TRBJ1-4 and V is TRBV19; the match to TRBD1 covers 8 bases. This CDR3 spans 13 amino acids. Unmatched junction bases numbered 2, after V lost 7 bases and J lost 4 bases. In germline, CDR1 is LNHDA, CDR2 SQIVND (reference sequence). The CDR3 here is CASMGQDNEKLFF. The CDR3, as DNA: TGTGCCAGTATGGGACAGGATAATGAAAAACTGTTTTTT.

The chain couples TRBV19 to TRBJ1-5; 10 positions agree with TRBD1. Trimming at V came to 5 bases and at J to 7 bases, leaving 11 bases not matched to a gene. The length of the CDR3 is 16 residues. Germline V gene data show CDR1 as LNHDA and CDR2 as SQIVND (reference sequence). The CDR3 sequence: CASSDSPGQGSQPQHF. Here the CDR3 DNA reads TGTGCCAGTAGTGATTCTCCGGGACAGGGGAGCCAGCCCCAGCATTTT. Supplemented by reference TRBV19 and TRBJ1-5, the full variable domain reads DGGITQSPKYLFRKEGQNVTLSCEQNLNHDAMYWYRQDPGQGLRLIYYSQIVNDFQKGDIAEGYSVSREKKESFPLTVTSAQKNPTAFYLCASSDSPGQGSQPQHFGDGTRLSIL.

The rearrangement uses TRBV6-1 and TRBJ1-1; D is uncertain. The CDR3 consists of 12 residues. Looked up from germline, CDR1 is MNHNS and CDR2 is SASEGT. The germline V and J ends were trimmed by 5 bases and 5 bases, with 9 bases remaining between them. CDR3 nucleotides: TGTGCCAGCAGTAGGACGGGAACTGAAGCTTTCTTT. Translation gives CASSRTGTEAFF.

DNA of the CDR3: TGCGCCAGCAGCCAACGGTTCAGGGAGGGACACGAGCAGTACTTC. Translated, it gives CASSQRFREGHEQYF. This chain links TRBV4-1 with TRBJ2-7; TRBD2 matches at 7 bases. The ends lost 2 bases at V and 5 bases at J; junction bases unmatched: 9. There are 15 residues in the CDR3. Germline CDR1 and CDR2: MGHRA and YSYEKL.

This chain links TRBV5-5 with TRBJ2-7; TRBD1 matches at 8 bases. CDR1 is SGHKS and CDR2 is YYEKEE in the germline V gene (reference sequence). The CDR3 spans 13 residues. J was trimmed by 2 bases and V by 3 bases; bases with no gene match: 1. This CDR3 is CASSWTGTYEQYF. The CDR3 region has the DNA TGTGCCAGCAGCTGGACAGGGACCTACGAGCAGTACTTC.

This clone was seen a single time. The chain couples TRBV11-3 to TRBJ2-1; TRBD1 is a possible D gene (6 bases). Trimming pared 3 bases from V and 5 bases from J, leaving 8 bases between. Germline assignment: CDR1 SGHNT and CDR2 YENEEA. The CDR3 is made up of 13 amino acids. The CDR3 DNA reads TGTGCCAGCAGCTTTAAGGGGGACAATGAGCAGTTCTTC. Protein sequence: CASSFKGDNEQFF.

This chain uses TRBV2 with TRBJ2-7; D gene uncertain. CDR1 and CDR2 from the germline V gene are SNHLY and FYNNEI. Trimming removed 3 bases from V and 5 bases from J, with 5 bases in between. The CDR3 loop spans 11 amino acids. The CDR3 is CASSDANEQYF. Here the CDR3 DNA reads TGTGCCAGCAGTGATGCGAACGAGCAGTACTTC.

This clone occurred a few times. The CDR3 region has the DNA TGTGCCACCGGGGGACAGGTCAATCAGCCCCAGCATTTT. It translates to CATGGQVNQPQHF. V gene TRBV19 combines with J gene TRBJ1-5; 8 positions match TRBD1. The CDR3 is 13 residues long. Per the germline V gene, CDR1 is LNHDA and CDR2 is SQIVND (reference sequence). Unmatched junction bases numbered 5, after V lost 10 bases and J lost 3 bases.

DNA for the CDR3: TGTGCCAGCAGCGTGAGCGTCCCGCCACCAGATACGCAGTATTTT. It specifies CASSVSVPPPDTQYF. V and J are TRBV9 and TRBJ2-3; no clear D gene. The CDR3 extends over 15 amino acids. V lost 2 bases to trimming and J lost 4 bases, with 14 bases between them. CDR1 is SGDLS and CDR2 is YYNGEE in the germline V gene.